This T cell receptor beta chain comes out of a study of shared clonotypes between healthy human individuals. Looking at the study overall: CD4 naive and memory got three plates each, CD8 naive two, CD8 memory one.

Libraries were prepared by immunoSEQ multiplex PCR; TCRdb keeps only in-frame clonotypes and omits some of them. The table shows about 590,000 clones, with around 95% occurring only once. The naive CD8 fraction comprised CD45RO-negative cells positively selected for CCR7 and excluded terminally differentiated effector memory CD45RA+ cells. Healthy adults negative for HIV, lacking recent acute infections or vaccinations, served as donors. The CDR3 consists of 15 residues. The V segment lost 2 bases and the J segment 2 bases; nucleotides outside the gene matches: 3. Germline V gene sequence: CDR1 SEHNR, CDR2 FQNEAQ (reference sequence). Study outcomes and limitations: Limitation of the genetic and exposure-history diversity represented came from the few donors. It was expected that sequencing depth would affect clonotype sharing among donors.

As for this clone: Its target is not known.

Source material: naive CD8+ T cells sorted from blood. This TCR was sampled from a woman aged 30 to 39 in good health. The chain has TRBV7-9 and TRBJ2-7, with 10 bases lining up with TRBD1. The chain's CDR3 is CASSLRDRGTYEQYF. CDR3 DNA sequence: TGTGCCAGCAGCTTAAGGGACAGGGGCACCTACGAGCAGTACTTC.